Each of the 24 T cell receptor beta chains below was sequenced from the same sample in a study of T-cell reconstitution after alpha-beta-depleted transplantation in children. Preparation of the TCRbeta library was carried out with unique molecular identifiers. TCRdb recomputed calls from the PCR reads with MiXCR, one row per CDR3 protein. The table lists fewer than 200,000 distinct CDR3 sequences, approximately 7% of them singletons. The sequencing here drew on PBMCs from the stem cell graft donor, taken from the stem cell graft. These receptors all stem from a human donor who donated a stem cell graft to a child with Wiskott-Aldrich syndrome.

The rearrangement uses TRBV10-3 and TRBJ2-2; D may be TRBD1 (5 bases). Trimming removed 6 bases from V and 7 bases from J, with 12 bases in between. CDR1 and CDR2 from the germline V gene are ENHRY and SYGVKD. The CDR3 spans 13 residues. The chain's CDR3 is CAISGQGIGELFF. Written as DNA, the CDR3 is TGTGCCATCAGCGGCCAGGGAATCGGGGAGCTGTTTTTT.

There are a few counts of this clonotype. The chain joins TRBV3-1 to TRBJ2-7; 8 nucleotides agree with TRBD1. V was clipped by 3 bases and J by 6 bases; unmatched bases: 4. Germline CDR1 and CDR2: LGHDT and YNNKEL (reference sequence). CDR3 length: 13 amino acids. CDR3 amino acids: CASSQSGGSEQYF. For the CDR3, the DNA is TGTGCCAGCAGCCAGTCAGGGGGCAGCGAGCAGTACTTC.

This clonotype has ten or more counts. The J gene is TRBJ2-2, the V gene TRBV6-4; the D is unclear. In germline, CDR1 is MRHNA, CDR2 SNTAGT. The V end was cut by 5 bases, the J end by 4 bases, with 11 bases between. CDR3 length: 14 amino acids. CDR3 residues: CASSPRQSTGELFF. CDR3 DNA: TGTGCCAGCAGTCCCAGACAAAGCACCGGGGAGCTGTTTTTT.

This clonotype was counted many times. The chain combines TRBV12-3 or TRBV12-4 with TRBJ2-5; D not resolved. CDR3 size: 14 residues. Trimming stripped 2 bases from V and 4 bases from J, with 11 bases between. The CDR3 DNA reads TGTGCCAGCAGTTTAAATCCAAGCCCAGAGACCCAGTACTTC. Its protein is CASSLNPSPETQYF.

This clonotype came up many times. CDR3 residues: CSARGTGGGNQPQHF. CDR3 bases: TGCAGTGCTAGGGGGACAGGAGGTGGCAATCAGCCCCAGCATTTT. The chain combines TRBV20-1 with TRBJ1-5; 8 positions match TRBD1. Germline assignment: CDR1 DFQATT and CDR2 SNEGSKA (reference sequence). V lost 3 bases and J lost 2; bases outside the gene matches: 6. There are 15 residues in the CDR3.

This clonotype came up many times. V usage is TRBV10-3 and J usage is TRBJ2-1; TRBD1 agrees at 7 bases. The junction had 9 bases not matched to a gene; V was cut back by 4 bases and J by 6 bases. Germline lookup yields CDR1 ENHRY and CDR2 SYGVKD. The CDR3 covers 15 residues. The CDR3 coding sequence is TGTGCCATCAGTGCGGACAGGTCACTCACCAATGAGCAGTTCTTC. Translated, it gives CAISADRSLTNEQFF.

This clonotype came up a few times. The rearrangement joins TRBV11-3 to TRBJ2-5; 12 bases are a match to TRBD1. The germline V gene encodes CDR1 SGHNT and CDR2 YENEEA. V dropped 5 bases and J dropped 7; count of bases not matched to a gene: 2. CDR3 size: 13 residues. The CDR3 here is CASSKGQGATQYF. The CDR3 DNA reads TGTGCCAGCAGCAAGGGACAGGGGGCGACCCAGTACTTC.

This clonotype came up many times. The rearrangement links TRBV6-5 to TRBJ2-1, with 10 bases fitting TRBD2. The CDR3 consists of 15 residues. Germline values: CDR1 MNHEY, CDR2 SVGAGI. V lost 4 bases and J lost 4; bases outside the gene matches: 4. In DNA, the CDR3 is TGTGCCAGCAGTTTTACTAGCGGGGTATACAATGAGCAGTTCTTC. Translation gives CASSFTSGVYNEQFF.

This clonotype was observed many times. The J gene is TRBJ2-2, the V gene TRBV10-3; TRBD1 aligns across 7 bases. This CDR3 spans 14 amino acids. Germline V gene sequence: CDR1 ENHRY, CDR2 SYGVKD. V trimming: 7 bases; J trimming: 5 bases; junction bases outside the gene matches: 7. This CDR3 reads CAITPGGKTGELFF. The CDR3 DNA follows: TGTGCCATCACGCCAGGGGGAAAGACCGGGGAGCTGTTTTTT.

This clonotype has a count of ten or more. This sequence joins TRBV5-1 and TRBJ2-1; D is ambiguous. CDR1 and CDR2 from the germline V gene are SGHRS and YFSETQ. V shed 0 bases and J shed 3 bases, with 10 bases lying between them. There are 15 residues in the CDR3. The CDR3 nucleotides read TGCGCCAGCAGCTTGGGGATTAGAAACTACAATGAGCAGTTCTTC. Translating it yields CASSLGIRNYNEQFF.

There are many counts of this clonotype. The chain employs TRBV24-1 and TRBJ2-7, with no clear D. This CDR3 is 14 amino acids long. Germline V CDR1 and CDR2: KGHDR, SFDVKD. The V end lost 1 base, the J end lost 3 bases, and 9 bases lay between the germline ends. The CDR3 reads CATSDFGQIYEQYF. CDR3 bases: TGTGCCACCAGTGATTTCGGGCAGATCTACGAGCAGTACTTC.

Many counts were recorded for this clonotype. V gene TRBV29-1 combines with J gene TRBJ2-2; no definite D call. The CDR3 length is 14 residues. Deletions cut 5 bases from V and 4 bases from J, with 14 bases between. Germline values: CDR1 SQVTM, CDR2 ANQGSEA. CDR3 amino acids: CSVPGQLPTGELFF. In nucleotides, the CDR3 is TGCAGCGTTCCGGGCCAACTTCCCACCGGGGAGCTGTTTTTT.

In this sample, this clonotype turned up many times. V usage is TRBV25-1 and J usage is TRBJ2-7; D possibly corresponds to TRBD2 (5 bases). Deletions cut 8 bases from V and 4 bases from J, with 12 bases between. Germline V gene sequence: CDR1 MGHDK, CDR2 SYGVNS. This CDR3 has 12 amino acids. CDR3 protein: CASEGSSYEQYF. The CDR3 DNA reads TGTGCCAGCGAGGGTTCAAGTTACGAGCAGTACTTC.

This clonotype was found many times. CDR3 region: CASSFRLNYEQYF. CDR3 sequence (DNA): TGTGCCAGCAGCTTTAGGCTGAATTACGAGCAGTACTTC. The rearrangement joins TRBV11-2 to TRBJ2-7; D remains unclear. Germline CDR1 SGHAT, CDR2 FQNNGV. The CDR3 totals 13 residues. Trimming removed 3 bases from V and 4 bases from J, with 10 bases in between. Supplemented by reference TRBV11-2 and TRBJ2-7, the full variable domain reads EAGVAQSPRYKIIEKRQSVAFWCNPISGHATLYWYQQILGQGPKLLIQFQNNGVVDDSQLPKDRFSAERLKGVDSTLKIQPAKLEDSAVYLCASSFRLNYEQYFGPGTRLTVT.

This clonotype has at least ten counts. Here the CDR3 DNA reads TGTGCCAGCAGCTTGTCTGGAGGGAGCACCGGGGAGCTGTTTTTT. Translation gives CASSLSGGSTGELFF. The J gene is TRBJ2-2, the V gene TRBV5-6, with a tentative D call TRBD2 (6 bases). The CDR3 is 15 residues long. Per the germline V gene, CDR1 is SGHDT and CDR2 is YYEEEE. V lost 1 base to trimming and J lost 4 bases, with 11 bases between them.

This clonotype was counted many times. This chain joins TRBV20-1 and TRBJ2-2; D is unclear. CDR3 length: 16 residues. Germline V lookup: CDR1 DFQATT, CDR2 SNEGSKA (reference sequence). The V gene lost 4 bases and the J gene lost 0 bases, with 15 bases spanning the gap. The CDR3 loop is CSAKARYGANTGELFF. As DNA, the CDR3 is TGCAGTGCTAAAGCCCGGTACGGCGCGAACACCGGGGAGCTGTTTTTT.

With respect to this clonotype: Possible read error: a much larger clone is one base away. The rearrangement links TRBV20-1 to TRBJ2-1, with TRBD2 matching 9 bases. The CDR3 has 15 residues. The V gene end was trimmed by 3 bases and the J gene end by 9 bases; junction bases not matched to a gene: 12. CDR1 DFQATT and CDR2 SNEGSKA come from the germline V gene (reference sequence). For the CDR3, the DNA is TGCAGTGCTAGGGGGGAAGCGGGGGGTTCCATTGAGCAGTTCTTC. It yields the protein CSARGEAGGSIEQFF.

In this sample, this clonotype turned up a few times. This chain connects TRBV20-1 to TRBJ2-7; D is tentatively TRBD1 or TRBD2 (5 bases each). V was cut by 3 bases and J by 4 bases, with 13 bases left in between. Germline values: CDR1 DFQATT, CDR2 SNEGSKA (reference sequence). The length of the CDR3 is 13 residues. The CDR3 region has the DNA TGCAGTGCTAGCGACCTTGGGGGTTACGAGCAGTACTTC. Encoded protein: CSASDLGGYEQYF.

This clonotype was observed at least ten times. The genes are TRBV5-6 and TRBJ2-3, with TRBD1 as a possible D gene (5 bases). The CDR3 length is 16 residues. The V gene's germline CDR1 is SGHDT and CDR2 YYEEEE. V shed 0 bases and J shed 3 bases, with 14 bases lying between them. CDR3 nucleotide sequence: TGTGCCAGCAGCTTGGAGGGGCAGCCTGTGACAGATACGCAGTATTTT. It is translated as CASSLEGQPVTDTQYF.

The sample holds many counts of this clonotype. The chain links TRBV20-1 to TRBJ2-1; TRBD2 aligns across 9 bases. Germline CDR1 reads DFQATT; CDR2 reads SNEGSKA (reference sequence). V lost 3 bases and J lost 4; bases outside the gene matches: 7. The CDR3 runs to 15 residues. This CDR3 reads CSASPVAGVYNEQFF. DNA for the CDR3: TGCAGTGCTAGTCCAGTAGCGGGGGTATACAATGAGCAGTTCTTC.

The sample holds many counts of this clonotype. The V call is TRBV18, the J call TRBJ2-4; D is undetermined. CDR1 is KGHSH and CDR2 is LQKENI in the germline V gene. Trimming cost V 3 bases and J 8 bases, with 8 bases left between them. This CDR3 is built from 12 residues. Written as DNA, the CDR3 is TGTGCCAGCTCACCGGACGGAGACATTCAGTACTTC. This gives the protein CASSPDGDIQYF.

Many counts were recorded for this clonotype. The genes are TRBV7-6 and TRBJ2-7; perhaps TRBD2 as D (5 bases). Germline CDR1 and CDR2: SGHVS and FNYEAQ. This CDR3 is 17 amino acids long. Trimming pared 3 bases from V and 5 bases from J, leaving 23 bases between. CDR3 in amino acids: CASSFSSAPGKTHEQYF. The CDR3 region has the DNA TGTGCCAGCAGCTTTTCCTCGGCCCCCGGGAAAACCCACGAGCAGTACTTC.

This clonotype was observed at least ten times. This chain joins TRBV12-3 or TRBV12-4 and TRBJ1-6; D is uncertain. V was pared by 6 bases and J by 9 bases, with 15 bases between. The CDR3 is made up of 14 amino acids. The CDR3 loop reads CASSARLEGSPLHF. For the CDR3, the DNA is TGTGCCAGCAGCGCCCGGTTAGAGGGTTCACCCCTCCACTTT.

This clonotype was seen many times. The rearrangement links TRBV12-3 or TRBV12-4 to TRBJ2-1, with 13 bases aligning to TRBD2. V gave up 4 bases and J gave up 10 bases; unmatched junction bases: 7. The CDR3 sequence is 15 residues long. The CDR3 region has the DNA TGTGCCAGCAGTTCCTCCGGGACTAGCGGGAAAGAGCAGTTCTTC. Its translation: CASSSSGTSGKEQFF.